The 10 T cell receptor beta chains reported below all come from one sample, sequenced in a study of blood T cell repertoires in COVID-19. TCRdb's copy holds only in-frame clones and misses some; the assay was immunoSEQ multiplex PCR. This table has roughly 170,000 clones, about nine tenths appearing once. The specimen sequenced was peripheral blood. These receptors were taken from an older man with active or convalescent COVID-19.

CDR3 nucleotide sequence: TGTGCCAGCAGCCCAAGGTGGGGCTCCTATGGCTACACCTTC. It translates to CASSPRWGSYGYTF. The chain couples TRBV7-2 to TRBJ1-2; a weak D match, TRBD1 (5 bases). This CDR3 is 14 amino acids long. CDR1 SGHTA and CDR2 FQGNSA come from the germline V gene. The V gene lost 5 bases and the J gene lost 4 bases, with 14 bases spanning the gap.

This clone occurred once. The chain's CDR3 is CASSEVGGKNTGELFF. Written as DNA, the CDR3 is TGTGCCAGCAGTGAAGTGGGCGGGAAGAACACCGGGGAGCTGTTTTTT. V gene TRBV28 combines with J gene TRBJ2-2, with D possibly matching TRBD2 (6 bases). V was clipped by 5 bases and J by 1 base, with 14 bases between them. CDR1 MDHEN and CDR2 SYDVKM come from the germline V gene. The CDR3 extends over 16 amino acids.

This chain links TRBV12-3 or TRBV12-4 with TRBJ2-2; D not certain. The V and J ends lost 4 bases and 5 bases respectively, with 8 bases between them. This CDR3 has 13 residues. CDR3 coding DNA: TGTGCCAGCAGTTCAACACAAACCGGGGAGCTGTTTTTT. This translates into CASSSTQTGELFF.

This chain connects TRBV19 to TRBJ2-2, with 10 bases fitting TRBD1. Germline CDR1 reads LNHDA; CDR2 reads SQIVND (reference sequence). This CDR3 is built from 15 residues. The junction had 7 bases not matched to a gene; V was cut back by 7 bases and J by 5 bases. CDR3 in DNA: TGTGCCAGTAAAAGAGGGACAGGGGTGACCGGGGAGCTGTTTTTT. Translated, it gives CASKRGTGVTGELFF.

The chain links TRBV28 to TRBJ1-4; D gene ambiguous. This CDR3 has 13 residues. Germline CDR1 and CDR2: MDHEN and SYDVKM. The germline V and J ends were trimmed by 5 bases and 16 bases, with 20 bases remaining between them. The DNA for the CDR3 is TGTGCCAGCAGTACTAGGGTGCCGGCCTCCCCGTTTTTT. Translating gives CASSTRVPASPFF.

In its sample, this clone was seen once. The gene calls are TRBV7-9 and TRBJ1-6, with TRBD1 matching over 7 bases. The CDR3 is 15 residues long. Germline values: CDR1 SEHNR, CDR2 FQNEAQ (reference sequence). Germline trimming cut 4 bases from V and 8 bases from J; bases unmatched to any gene: 8. The CDR3 region is CASSSRQGEDSPLHF. The CDR3, as DNA: TGTGCCAGCAGCTCCCGACAGGGTGAAGATTCACCCCTCCACTTT.

The chain uses TRBV3-1 (or the pseudogene TRBV3-2) and TRBJ1-3; 10 bases fit TRBD1. Per the germline V gene, CDR1 is LGHDT and CDR2 is YNNKEL (reference sequence). The CDR3 length is 15 residues. Trimming removed 4 bases from V and 4 bases from J; junction bases left unmatched: 4. The CDR3 region is CASSRQGAGGNTIYF. CDR3 coding DNA: TGTGCCAGCAGCCGACAGGGGGCAGGGGGAAACACCATATATTTT.

The V gene is TRBV30, the J gene TRBJ2-3; D is unclear. The CDR3 sequence is 12 residues long. Germline V gene lookup returns CDR1 GTSNPN and CDR2 SVGIG (reference sequence). Trimming pared 5 bases from V and 6 bases from J, leaving 12 bases between. The CDR3 sequence: CAWSTRRDTQYF. In DNA form, the CDR3 reads TGTGCCTGGTCGACAAGACGGGATACGCAGTATTTT.

This chain joins TRBV9 and TRBJ2-7; TRBD1 agrees at 10 bases. Germline V gene lookup returns CDR1 SGDLS and CDR2 YYNGEE. This CDR3 has 15 amino acids. The trim removed 0 bases at V and 2 bases at J, leaving 2 bases unmatched. CDR3: CASSVGQGAPYEQYF. The DNA for the CDR3 is TGTGCCAGCAGCGTAGGACAGGGGGCCCCCTACGAGCAGTACTTC.

This CDR3 reads CASSQGPGLHTGELFF. The CDR3, as DNA: TGTGCCAGCAGCCAAGGCCCGGGACTGCACACCGGGGAGCTGTTTTTT. The chain recombines TRBV11-3 with TRBJ2-2; TRBD2 is a possible D gene (6 bases). Trimming pared 5 bases from V and 3 bases from J, leaving 16 bases between. Germline CDR1 is SGHNT and CDR2 is YENEEA. The CDR3 is made up of 16 amino acids.